Detailed here is one T cell receptor beta chain. The target antigen is unknown. The PCR contained 60 Vbeta and 13 Jbeta primers. This table comes from immunoSEQ multiplex PCR, and its TCRdb copy is limited to in-frame clones, with some not included. The sample contains some 120,000 clones, around 67% of which appear only once. This CDR3 has 17 residues. Trimming cost V 0 bases and J 3 bases, with 15 bases left between them. Germline V gene data show CDR1 as LGHNA and CDR2 as YNFKEQ. These data originate in a study of cytomegalovirus exposure and HLA in healthy donors. Study findings and constraints: The HLA-A and HLA-B alleles of most subjects were reportedly predicted accurately from TCR beta sequences. Presence/absence results assume similar sequencing depth per donor, which may not hold. Cytomegalovirus association was assigned to more than 150 TCR beta chains.

The sequencing input was PBMCs. The TCR sequence derives from a woman in her 40s in good health and CMV-seropositive. The chain couples TRBV4-2 to TRBJ1-5, with D possibly being TRBD1 (5 bases). For the CDR3, the DNA is TGTGCCAGCAGCCAAGATCAGGAGGGGTTGAACAATCAGCCCCAGCATTTT. The encoded protein is CASSQDQEGLNNQPQHF.